The clone carrying this T cell receptor beta chain was counted a single time. Per germline, CDR1 MNHEY and CDR2 SMNVEV (reference sequence). This CDR3 is built from 16 residues. After removal of 2 bases from V and 2 bases from J, the junction contained 3 bases not matched to a gene. Seattle patients were enrolled during active infection and followed longitudinally. The data were taken from a study of blood T cell repertoires in COVID-19. Across the study: Italy, Spain and the United States were the sources of the convalescent and acute COVID-19 samples.

TCRdb's table, derived via immunoSEQ multiplex PCR, lists solely in-frame clones and lacks some. The sample shows over 95,000 clones, approximately 85% of them seen only once. The sequence came from a woman aged 55-70 years with COVID-19, enrolled during active disease. Sequenced input: peripheral blood. The chain has TRBV27 and TRBJ2-3; TRBD2 matches 11 bases. The CDR3 reads CASSLKTSGDTDTQYF. The CDR3, as DNA: TGTGCCAGCAGTTTAAAGACTAGCGGGGACACAGATACGCAGTATTTT.